Listed below are T cell receptor beta chains from one sample, sequenced in a study of CD8 T cells in Susac syndrome. MiXCR, run by TCRdb on the immunoSEQ multiplex PCR reads, gives a single entry per CDR3 protein. This sample has about 180,000 distinct CDR3 sequences; approximately 96% occur once, and the top ten carry roughly 0.095%. The sample comprised CD4+ T cells from PBMCs. The receptors originated from a human donor with multiple sclerosis. Both conserved end residues are part of each CDR3. D genes are given only for firm matches. Only some rows state a clone size, as once, few, many or a class for expanded clones.

CDR3 DNA	CDR3 protein	V gene	J gene	clone size	D gene
TGTGCCAGCAGTGAGTTCCGTGAGACCCAGTACTTC	CASSEFRETQYF	TRBV2	TRBJ2-5	-	-
TGTGCCAGCCGGGACAACAGTGCTAGTTGGACCTACGAGCAGTACTTC	CASRDNSASWTYEQYF	TRBV7-2	TRBJ2-7	-	-
TGTGCCAGCAGCCAAGGTGAAAAACTGTTTTTT	CASSQGEKLFF	TRBV3-1	TRBJ1-4	-	-
TGTGCCAGCAGTTTATTGGGGGCGGGAGGCTACACCTTC	CASSLLGAGGYTF	TRBV27	TRBJ1-2	few	-
TGTGCCAGCAGTCGGGACAGGAGCTCCTACGAGCAGTACTTC	CASSRDRSSYEQYF	TRBV2	TRBJ2-7	few	TRBD1
TGCAGTGCTCCTAGCGGGGGGGCAACAGATACGCAGTATTTT	CSAPSGGATDTQYF	TRBV20-1	TRBJ2-3	-	TRBD2
TGTGCCAGCAGCCTGGGAAACGAGGAAAAACTGTTTTTT	CASSLGNEEKLFF	TRBV14	TRBJ1-4	-	-
TGCAGTGCCTCCCCGGCGGGACTAGCTTCCACAGATACGCAGTATTTT	CSASPAGLASTDTQYF	TRBV20-1	TRBJ2-3	-	TRBD2
TGTGCCAGTAGTACAAGAGGGGGACTTGGGAGCTCCTATAATTCACCCCTCCACTTT	CASSTRGGLGSSYNSPLHF	TRBV19	TRBJ1-6	-	-
TGTGCCAGCAGCTTGATGGGCACGGGGACCGGGGAGCTGTTTTTT	CASSLMGTGTGELFF	TRBV5-4	TRBJ2-2	-	-
TGCAGTGCTGAGACCGGGGCCATGAACACTGAAGCTTTCTTT	CSAETGAMNTEAFF	TRBV20-1	TRBJ1-1	-	-
TGCGCCAGCAGCTTGGAGGGGCGAGGCAATTCACCCCTCCACTTT	CASSLEGRGNSPLHF	TRBV5-1	TRBJ1-6	once	-
TGTGCCAGCAGCGTAGACACTCGAGCCAACGTCCTGACTTTC	CASSVDTRANVLTF	TRBV7-9	TRBJ2-6	-	-
TGCGCCAGCAGCTTGTCCAGGAGAGCCTACGAGCAGTACTTC	CASSLSRRAYEQYF	TRBV5-1	TRBJ2-7	-	-
TGCAGTGCCCTTAGCGGGGAGGCCCCCGGTATGAACTTC	CSALSGEAPGMNF	TRBV20-1	TRBJ2-5	-	TRBD2
TGTGCCAACAGACTAACTCGACAGGGCCACGAGCAGTACTTC	CANRLTRQGHEQYF	TRBV27	TRBJ2-7	-	TRBD1
TGTGCCAGCAGCTCCTGGACTAGCGGGGGGTATTCCGACACCGGGGAGCTGTTTTTT	CASSSWTSGGYSDTGELFF	TRBV9	TRBJ2-2	-	TRBD2
TGTGCCAGCAGCAGGATTAACACCGGGGAGCTGTTTTTT	CASSRINTGELFF	TRBV9	TRBJ2-2	-	-
TGTGCCAGCAGCCAACCAGGCTACACCTTC	CASSQPGYTF	TRBV14	TRBJ1-2	-	-
TGCAGTGCCGGGCAGGAGAATCAGCCCCAGCATTTT	CSAGQENQPQHF	TRBV20-1	TRBJ1-5	-	-
TGCAGCGGGGCCGGGACTAGCGGTGCGGATGAGCAGTTCTTC	CSGAGTSGADEQFF	TRBV29-1	TRBJ2-1	-	TRBD2
TGTGCCAGCACCGGGGGCAGAGAACTGTTTTTT	CASTGGRELFF	TRBV11-3	TRBJ1-4	-	-
TGCAGTGCTAAGGGACAAGGGGACTATTCACCCCTCCACTTT	CSAKGQGDYSPLHF	TRBV20-1	TRBJ1-6	-	-
TGTGCCAGCAGTTTAAAAGGGGGGCTGAGGGACACTGAAGCTTTCTTT	CASSLKGGLRDTEAFF	TRBV12-3/TRBV12-4	TRBJ1-1	-	-
TGCAGTGTGGTCGGGAGACCCTCCTACGAGCAGTACTTC	CSVVGRPSYEQYF	TRBV20-1	TRBJ2-7	-	-
TGTGCCAGCTCAGCCGGGACAGGGAACTATGGCTACACCTTC	CASSAGTGNYGYTF	TRBV18	TRBJ1-2	-	TRBD1
TGCGCCAGCAGCTATGGGCTCGGTGGTGACGAGCAGTACTTC	CASSYGLGGDEQYF	TRBV5-1	TRBJ2-7	-	-
TGTGCCAGCAGCCAAGATTTCTATGGCTACACCTTC	CASSQDFYGYTF	TRBV14	TRBJ1-2	-	-
TGCAGCGTTACGCTGAATAGCAATCAGCCCCAGCATTTT	CSVTLNSNQPQHF	TRBV29-1	TRBJ1-5	-	-
TGTGCCACCAGCAGAGATCTGATGGGGGGCGGATACTATGGCTACACCTTC	CATSRDLMGGGYYGYTF	TRBV15	TRBJ1-2	once	-
TGTGCCAGCAGCCCCCTGCCTCGGGAAAAACTGTTTTTT	CASSPLPREKLFF	TRBV14	TRBJ1-4	-	-
TGCGCCAGCAGCTTGGTCCGGCATACCGGGGAGCTGTTTTTT	CASSLVRHTGELFF	TRBV5-1	TRBJ2-2	once	-
TGTGCCTGGAGTTCAAGAGGGGGTCAGCCCCAGCATTTT	CAWSSRGGQPQHF	TRBV30	TRBJ1-5	-	-
TGTGCCAGCAGTCGTCTGGGACGGAGGAGCGACTATGGCTACACCTTC	CASSRLGRRSDYGYTF	TRBV12-3/TRBV12-4	TRBJ1-2	once	-
TGTGCCTGGAATACAGGGGGTCTGGAATCCTACGAGCAGTACTTC	CAWNTGGLESYEQYF	TRBV30	TRBJ2-7	-	TRBD1
TGTGCCAGCACCCCTTCAGGAGCTGGGGCCAACGTCCTGACTTTC	CASTPSGAGANVLTF	TRBV6-6	TRBJ2-6	-	-
TGTGCCAGCAGAGGAAAAGGCGGGCGCGAGCAGTACTTC	CASRGKGGREQYF	TRBV6-6	TRBJ2-7	-	-
TGCAGCGTTGCCCCGGGGGCCTACGAGCAGTACTTC	CSVAPGAYEQYF	TRBV29-1	TRBJ2-7	-	-
TGTGCCAGCAGCTTATTTCTTACGGAGAACTATGGCTACACCTTC	CASSLFLTENYGYTF	TRBV7-9	TRBJ1-2	-	-
TGCAGTGCTTCGATGACGGACAAGGGATGGGGAAACACCATATATTTT	CSASMTDKGWGNTIYF	TRBV20-1	TRBJ1-3	-	-
TGTGCCTGGACTCGACGGGACAGAGCCGAAGCTTTCTTT	CAWTRRDRAEAFF	TRBV30	TRBJ1-1	-	TRBD1
TGCGCCAGCAGCCTTTACAGGGATACCTACAATGAGCAGTTCTTC	CASSLYRDTYNEQFF	TRBV4-1	TRBJ2-1	-	-
TGTGCCAGCAGTTACGTTAGAGGGGATGGCTACACCTTC	CASSYVRGDGYTF	TRBV27	TRBJ1-2	-	-
TGTGCCACCAGCAGGGAGGGACAGGGAGGCACAGATACGCAGTATTTT	CATSREGQGGTDTQYF	TRBV15	TRBJ2-3	-	TRBD1
TGCAGCACGTTGACAGGGTCAGATACGCAGTATTTT	CSTLTGSDTQYF	TRBV29-1	TRBJ2-3	-	TRBD1
TGTGCCAGCCTGTGGGCAGGTTCCTACGAGCAGTACTTC	CASLWAGSYEQYF	TRBV7-9	TRBJ2-7	-	-
TGTGCCAGCAGCGTGTACCAAGAGACCCAGTACTTC	CASSVYQETQYF	TRBV5-4	TRBJ2-5	-	-
TGTGCCACCAGCAGACAGACTAGCGGTGTGGAGACCCAGTACTTC	CATSRQTSGVETQYF	TRBV15	TRBJ2-5	-	TRBD2
TGCAGCGTTGAAGGGGGCAGGGGCAGAGGTGGCTACACCTTC	CSVEGGRGRGGYTF	TRBV29-1	TRBJ1-2	-	-
TGTGCCTGGAGGGACAACTCCTACGAGCAGTACTTC	CAWRDNSYEQYF	TRBV30	TRBJ2-7	-	-
TGTGCCAGCAGCCCCCGGGGACCCAGAGATACGCAGTATTTT	CASSPRGPRDTQYF	TRBV6-2/TRBV6-3	TRBJ2-3	-	-
TGTGCCAGCACCTTTGGGGGACAAGAGACCCAGTACTTC	CASTFGGQETQYF	TRBV5-4	TRBJ2-5	-	-
TGTGCCTGGAGGACCGAGCTGCAGGGGGCGTACGAGCAGTTCTTC	CAWRTELQGAYEQFF	TRBV30	TRBJ2-1	-	TRBD1
TGTGCCAGCACCCTTAAGGGCACTGAAGCTTTCTTT	CASTLKGTEAFF	TRBV12-3/TRBV12-4	TRBJ1-1	-	-
TGTGCCAGCAGTCAACTTAATCAGCCCCAGCATTTT	CASSQLNQPQHF	TRBV12-3/TRBV12-4	TRBJ1-5	once	-